The entry below describes one TCR beta chain. Repertoires were generated with immunoSEQ multiplex PCR, while TCRdb's copy carries only in-frame clones and drops some. The repertoire consists of about 290,000 clones, with about 89% occurring once and the leading ten covering 1.5% to 2%. This record comes from a study of blood T cell repertoires in COVID-19. Germline loops: CDR1 LGHNT, CDR2 FRNRAP. V lost 0 bases to trimming and J lost 0 bases, with 20 bases between them. The length of the CDR3 is 20 residues. What was sequenced was PBMCs or T cells enriched from blood (not recorded which). This receptor was taken from a woman aged 40 to 49 who had recovered from COVID-19. The chain links TRBV12-5 to TRBJ2-2; weak D call: TRBD1 (6 bases). The CDR3 region has the DNA TGTGCTAGTGGTTTGGTAGTCTGGCAGGGGCAAACCTCGAACACCGGGGAGCTGTTTTTT. Amino acid sequence: CASGLVVWQGQTSNTGELFF.